The 4 T cell receptor beta chains reported below all come from one sample, sequenced in a study of metastatic and nonmetastatic thyroid tumors. TCRdb re-called the PCR reads via MiXCR. The sample shows 20,000 to 30,000 clones, about an eighth of them seen only once. Each patient came to thyroid surgery without any prior treatment (of any kind). Specimen: blood. These TCRs come from a female donor with papillary thyroid cancer or a benign thyroid nodule (not recorded which). Some clones in this sample may be carry-over from other donors' samples.

This clone was counted ten times or more. The chain has TRBV20-1 and TRBJ1-2; 7 bases fit TRBD1. Germline loops: CDR1 DFQATT, CDR2 SNEGSKA (reference sequence). Trimming took 4 bases from V and 4 from J; bases not matched to a gene: 9. This CDR3 has 14 residues. The CDR3 spells CSATEGGAGYGYTF. DNA of the CDR3: TGCAGTGCTACGGAAGGGGGCGCCGGCTATGGCTACACCTTC.

This clone was picked up many times. The genes are TRBV6-5 and TRBJ2-5; D remains unclear. Germline CDR1 is MNHEY and CDR2 is SVGAGI. Trimming removed 0 bases from V and 2 bases from J, with 10 bases in between. The CDR3 runs 15 residues. The CDR3: CASSYSMRIQETQYF. In DNA, the CDR3 is TGTGCCAGCAGTTACTCGATGCGGATTCAAGAGACCCAGTACTTC.

In its sample, this clone was seen many times. The CDR3 DNA follows: TGTGCCAGCAGGACTAGCGGGAGTTCTTCTGCAGAGACCCAGTACTTC. This translates into CASRTSGSSSAETQYF. The chain links TRBV12-3 or TRBV12-4 to TRBJ2-5; 12 bases map to TRBD2. V gave up 6 bases and J gave up 4 bases; unmatched junction bases: 9. This CDR3 region has 16 residues.

This clone was seen at least ten times. This chain connects TRBV19 to TRBJ2-1; a weak D match, TRBD1 (6 bases). The CDR3 sequence is 15 residues long. V lost 6 bases and J lost 4, with 16 bases in between. Germline loops: CDR1 LNHDA, CDR2 SQIVND (reference sequence). This CDR3 reads CASSKGQRLYNEQFF. CDR3 coding DNA: TGTGCCAGTAGCAAAGGACAGAGACTATACAATGAGCAGTTCTTC.